This TCR beta chain was retrieved from a study of Graves' ophthalmopathy and Graves' hyperthyroidism. The authors amplified TCR beta CDR3 regions, and they did so from RNA transcripts for repertoire sequencing. A first-round RT-PCR used HTBI primers, followed by a second-round multiplex PCR. MiXCR, run by TCRdb on the multiplex PCR reads, gives a single entry per CDR3 protein. The table has fewer than 250,000 distinct CDR3 sequences, just under 30% seen once. In its sample, this clonotype was seen many times. Per the germline V gene, CDR1 is LNHNV and CDR2 is YYDKDF (reference sequence). Trimming left V 0 bases short and J 4 bases short, with 10 bases between. The CDR3 totals 15 residues.

The sequenced sample was peripheral blood. V gene TRBV15 combines with J gene TRBJ1-5; D is undetermined. The receptor was isolated from a man in his fifties with Graves' ophthalmopathy. The CDR3 here is CATSRDRTVNQPQHF. In DNA, the CDR3 is TGTGCCACCAGCAGAGATCGGACGGTTAATCAGCCCCAGCATTTT.